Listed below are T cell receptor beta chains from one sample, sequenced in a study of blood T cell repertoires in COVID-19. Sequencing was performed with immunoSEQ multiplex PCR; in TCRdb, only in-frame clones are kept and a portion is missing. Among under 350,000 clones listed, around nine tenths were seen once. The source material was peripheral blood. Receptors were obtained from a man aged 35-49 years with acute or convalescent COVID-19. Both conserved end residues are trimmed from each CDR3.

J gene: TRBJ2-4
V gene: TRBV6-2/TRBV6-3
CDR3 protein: ASTPGQGRWGVNIQY

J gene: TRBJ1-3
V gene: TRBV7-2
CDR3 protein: ASSSVSGNTIY

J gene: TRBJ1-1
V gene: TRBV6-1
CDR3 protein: AGSDGEYTEAF

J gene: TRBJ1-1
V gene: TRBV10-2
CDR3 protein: ASSRDRGGATTEAF

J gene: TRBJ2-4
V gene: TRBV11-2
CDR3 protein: ASSSGFGEPGGIQY

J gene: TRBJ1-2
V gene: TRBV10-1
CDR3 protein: ASSEGGSYGYT

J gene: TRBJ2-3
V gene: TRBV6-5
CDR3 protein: ASSPLSTDTQY

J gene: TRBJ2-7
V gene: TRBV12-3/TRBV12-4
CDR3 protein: ASSLGVSGEQY

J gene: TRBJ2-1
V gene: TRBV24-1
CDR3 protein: ATSDPGHHNEQF

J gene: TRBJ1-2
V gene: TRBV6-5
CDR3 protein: ASILQVFGYGYT

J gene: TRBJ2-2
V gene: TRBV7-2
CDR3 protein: ASSLPRGRPSGELF

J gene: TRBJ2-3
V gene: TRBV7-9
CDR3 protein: ASRQGHYTQY

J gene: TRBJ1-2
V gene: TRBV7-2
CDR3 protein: ASSSLLLYGYT

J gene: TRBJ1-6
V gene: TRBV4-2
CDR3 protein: ASSGQDYNSPLH

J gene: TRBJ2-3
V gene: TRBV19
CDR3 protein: ASSSLSAGVRGDTQY

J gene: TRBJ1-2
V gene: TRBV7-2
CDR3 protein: ASSSTGGSRGYT

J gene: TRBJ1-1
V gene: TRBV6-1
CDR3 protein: ASSEAWGGTEAF

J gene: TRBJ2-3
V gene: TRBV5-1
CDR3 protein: ASSLGPPGDTQY

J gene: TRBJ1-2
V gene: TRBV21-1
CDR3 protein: ASSKVLTGGSLLDGYT

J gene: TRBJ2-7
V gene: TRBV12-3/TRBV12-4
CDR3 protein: ASSLGQARGN

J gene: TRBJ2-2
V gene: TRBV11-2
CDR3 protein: ASSSRTGDPGELF

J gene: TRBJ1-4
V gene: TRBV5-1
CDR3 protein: ASSQRQGPNKKLF

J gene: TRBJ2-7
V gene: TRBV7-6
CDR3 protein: ASSQSGQVREQY

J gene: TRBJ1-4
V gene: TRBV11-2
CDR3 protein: ASSFDDRVTNEKLF

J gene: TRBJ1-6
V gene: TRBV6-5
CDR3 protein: ASSINSDSPLH

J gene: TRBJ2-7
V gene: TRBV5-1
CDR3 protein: ASSATIRTSGGYEQY

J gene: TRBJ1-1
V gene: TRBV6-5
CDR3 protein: ASSYSQRMNTEAF

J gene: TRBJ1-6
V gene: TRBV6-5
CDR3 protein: ASSREDSYSPLH

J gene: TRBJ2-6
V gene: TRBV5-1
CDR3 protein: ASSSPGQGGPGANVLT

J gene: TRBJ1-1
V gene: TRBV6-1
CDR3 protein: ASSEAYGPNTEAF

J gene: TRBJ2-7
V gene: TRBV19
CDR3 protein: ASRPRDRGDEQY

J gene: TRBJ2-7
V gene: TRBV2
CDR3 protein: ASSEWGGGSYEQY

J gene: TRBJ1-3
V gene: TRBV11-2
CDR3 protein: ASSLAGTTGNTIY

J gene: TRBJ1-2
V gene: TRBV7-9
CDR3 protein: ATTRAGGAPDYGYT

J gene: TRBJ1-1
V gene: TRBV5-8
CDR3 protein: ASSLRYSNTEAF

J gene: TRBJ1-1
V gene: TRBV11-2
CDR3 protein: ASSLVTETEAF